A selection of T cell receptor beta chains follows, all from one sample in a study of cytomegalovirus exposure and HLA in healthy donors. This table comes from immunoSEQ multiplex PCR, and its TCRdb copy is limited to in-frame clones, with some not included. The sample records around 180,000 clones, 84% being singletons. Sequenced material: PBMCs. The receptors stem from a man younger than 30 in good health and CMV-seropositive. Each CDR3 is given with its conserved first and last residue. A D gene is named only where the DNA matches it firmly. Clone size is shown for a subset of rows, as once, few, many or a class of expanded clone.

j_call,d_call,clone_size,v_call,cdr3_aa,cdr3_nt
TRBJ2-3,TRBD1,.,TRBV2,CASSRQGLSLDTQYF,TGTGCCAGCAGTCGACAGGGGTTATCTCTGGATACGCAGTATTTT
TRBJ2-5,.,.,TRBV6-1,CASPMNEREETQYF,TGTGCCAGCCCCATGAACGAGAGAGAAGAGACCCAGTACTTC
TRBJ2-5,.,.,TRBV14,CASSQELSGTQYF,TGTGCCAGCAGCCAAGAGCTGTCAGGGACCCAGTACTTC
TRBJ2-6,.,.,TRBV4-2,CASSQDEAGANVLTF,TGTGCCAGCAGCCAAGATGAGGCTGGGGCCAACGTCCTGACTTTC
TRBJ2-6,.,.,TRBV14,CASSQVSSPRSSGANVLTF,TGTGCCAGCAGCCAAGTTTCTTCCCCCCGTTCCTCTGGGGCCAACGTCCTGACTTTC
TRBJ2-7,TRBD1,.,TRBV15,CATSSGPGQGAHEQYF,TGTGCCACCAGCAGTGGTCCGGGACAGGGTGCCCACGAGCAGTACTTC
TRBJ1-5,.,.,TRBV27,CASSSQGPSHNQPQHF,TGTGCCAGCAGTTCACAGGGCCCTAGCCATAATCAGCCCCAGCATTTT
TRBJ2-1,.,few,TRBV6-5,CASRRAENYNEQFF,TGTGCCAGCCGGCGAGCGGAGAACTACAATGAGCAGTTCTTC
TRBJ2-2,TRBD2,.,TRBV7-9,CASSLEPHLAGVRTGELFF,TGTGCCAGCAGCTTAGAACCCCATTTAGCGGGAGTTCGCACCGGGGAGCTGTTTTTT
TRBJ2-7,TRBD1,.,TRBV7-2,CASSSLTGLGGEQYF,TGTGCCAGCAGCTCCCTGACAGGGTTGGGTGGCGAGCAGTACTTC
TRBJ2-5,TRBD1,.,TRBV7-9,CASSLTGQLQETQYF,TGTGCCAGCAGCTTAACGGGACAGTTACAAGAGACCCAGTACTTC
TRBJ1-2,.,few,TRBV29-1,CSAATGLTSSGYTF,TGCAGCGCTGCAACGGGACTAACTTCTAGTGGCTACACCTTC
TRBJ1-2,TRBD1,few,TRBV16,CASSQSVSGQGIYGYTF,TGTGCCAGCAGCCAATCGGTATCTGGACAGGGAATCTATGGCTACACCTTC
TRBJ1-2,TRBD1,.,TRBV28,CASTPGTGGAEGYGYTF,TGTGCCAGCACCCCCGGGACAGGGGGCGCCGAGGGCTATGGCTACACCTTC
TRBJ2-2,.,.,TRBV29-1,CSVAGGYTGELFF,TGCAGCGTGGCGGGTGGGTACACCGGGGAGCTGTTTTTT
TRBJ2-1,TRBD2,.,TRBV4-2,CASSHTASGIREQFF,TGTGCCAGCAGCCACACTGCTAGCGGGATTAGGGAGCAGTTCTTC
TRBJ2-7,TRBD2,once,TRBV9,CASSVGYPSGAPYEQYF,TGTGCCAGCAGCGTAGGTTATCCTAGCGGGGCTCCCTACGAGCAGTACTTC
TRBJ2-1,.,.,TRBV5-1,CASSLVAVNEQFF,TGCGCCAGCAGCTTGGTGGCAGTGAATGAGCAGTTCTTC
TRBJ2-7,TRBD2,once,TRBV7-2,CASSLSGGPAYEQYF,TGTGCCAGCAGCTTAAGCGGGGGGCCGGCCTACGAGCAGTACTTC
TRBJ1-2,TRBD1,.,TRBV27,CASRRTGDYGYTF,TGTGCCAGCAGACGGACAGGGGACTATGGCTACACCTTC
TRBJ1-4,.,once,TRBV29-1,CSAGTLFNEKLFF,TGCAGCGCCGGGACACTGTTTAATGAAAAACTGTTTTTT
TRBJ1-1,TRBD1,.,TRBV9,CASSVFPDRGFVRATEAFF,TGTGCCAGCAGCGTATTCCCGGACAGGGGCTTTGTGAGGGCCACTGAAGCTTTCTTT
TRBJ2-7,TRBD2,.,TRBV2,CASSATSLAGGPREQYF,TGTGCCAGCAGTGCTACGTCACTAGCGGGAGGGCCGAGGGAGCAGTACTTC
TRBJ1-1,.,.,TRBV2,CASSRDTGNTEAFF,TGTGCCAGCAGTCGTGACACCGGGAACACTGAAGCTTTCTTT
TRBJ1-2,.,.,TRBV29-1,CSVQQGGYGYTF,TGCAGCGTCCAACAGGGCGGCTATGGCTACACCTTC
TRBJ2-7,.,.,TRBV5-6,CASSLFSYEQYF,TGTGCCAGCAGCTTGTTCAGTTACGAGCAGTACTTC
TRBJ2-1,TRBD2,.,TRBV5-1,CASSLSGGRIYEQFF,TGCGCCAGCAGCTTGAGCGGCGGGAGAATCTATGAGCAGTTCTTC
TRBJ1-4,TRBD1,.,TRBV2,CARGGTAFNEKLFF,TGTGCCAGAGGGGGGACAGCGTTTAATGAAAAACTGTTTTTT
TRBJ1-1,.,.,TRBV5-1,CASSFIGGNTEAFF,TGCGCCAGCAGCTTTATCGGGGGAAACACTGAAGCTTTCTTT
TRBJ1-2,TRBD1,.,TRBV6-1,CASSGGQNYGYTF,TGTGCCAGCAGTGGGGGACAGAACTATGGCTACACCTTC
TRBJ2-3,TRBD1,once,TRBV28,CASTSLPGQRTDTQYF,TGTGCCAGCACTTCCCTTCCGGGACAGCGCACAGATACGCAGTATTTT
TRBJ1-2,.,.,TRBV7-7,CASSPTGLGGYTF,TGTGCCAGCAGCCCTACAGGGCTCGGAGGCTACACCTTC
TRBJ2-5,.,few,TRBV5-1,CASKQEETQYF,TGCGCCAGCAAGCAAGAAGAGACCCAGTACTTC
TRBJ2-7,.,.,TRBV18,CASSPLLEVDTYEQYF,TGTGCCAGCTCACCCTTGTTGGAGGTAGACACCTACGAGCAGTACTTC
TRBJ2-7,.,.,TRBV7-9,CAVPEEGLEQYF,TGTGCCGTCCCGGAGGAGGGTCTGGAGCAGTACTTC
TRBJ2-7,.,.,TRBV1,CTSRRPLAGGPYEQYF,TGCACCAGCAGACGCCCCTTAGCGGGAGGTCCCTACGAGCAGTACTTC
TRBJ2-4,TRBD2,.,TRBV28,CATLTGGKNIQYF,TGTGCCACCCTAACCGGGGGGAAAAACATTCAGTACTTC
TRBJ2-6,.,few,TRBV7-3,CASSLTDTGANVLTF,TGTGCCAGCAGCTTAACAGACACTGGGGCCAACGTCCTGACTTTC
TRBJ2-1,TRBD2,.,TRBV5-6,CASSLGTSGIHEQFF,TGTGCCAGCAGCTTGGGGACTAGCGGGATCCATGAGCAGTTCTTC
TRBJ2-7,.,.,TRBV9,CASSVGGGAVGNAEQYF,TGTGCCAGCAGCGTAGGAGGGGGTGCAGTCGGAAACGCCGAGCAGTACTTC
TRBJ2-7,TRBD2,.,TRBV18,CASSPGTSGAYEQYF,TGTGCCAGCTCACCGGGGACTAGCGGAGCCTACGAGCAGTACTTC
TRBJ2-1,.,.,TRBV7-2,CASSLESGRMNEQFF,TGTGCCAGCAGCTTAGAGTCGGGAAGGATGAATGAGCAGTTCTTC
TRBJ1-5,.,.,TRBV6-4,CASPCIRGANSNQPQHF,TGTGCCAGTCCCTGCATACGAGGAGCGAATAGCAATCAGCCCCAGCATTTT
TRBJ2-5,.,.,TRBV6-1,CASRPSGTGRTQYF,TGTGCCAGCAGGCCAAGTGGCACGGGGAGGACCCAGTACTTC
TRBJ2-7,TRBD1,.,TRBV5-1,CASSLVGTGTYEQYF,TGCGCCAGCAGCTTGGTTGGGACAGGGACGTACGAGCAGTACTTC
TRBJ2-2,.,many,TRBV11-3,CASSSHRGNTGELFF,TGTGCCAGCAGCTCCCACCGAGGGAACACCGGGGAGCTGTTTTTT
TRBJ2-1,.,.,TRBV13,CASSSPFSGSYNEQFF,TGTGCCAGCAGCTCCCCATTTTCGGGATCCTACAATGAGCAGTTCTTC
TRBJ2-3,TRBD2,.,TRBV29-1,CSVPPTSSDTQYF,TGCAGCGTTCCCCCGACTAGCTCGGATACGCAGTATTTT
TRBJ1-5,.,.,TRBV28,CASSDRLDDQPQHF,TGTGCCAGCAGTGACAGGCTGGACGATCAGCCCCAGCATTTT
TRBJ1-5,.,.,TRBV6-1,CASSIILREQPQHF,TGTGCCAGCAGTATAATATTGCGGGAGCAGCCCCAGCATTTT
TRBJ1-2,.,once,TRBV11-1,CASSAGYWDSHYGYTF,TGTGCCAGCAGCGCCGGCTATTGGGACTCCCACTATGGCTACACCTTC
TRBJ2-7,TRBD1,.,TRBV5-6,CASSPIGGTGAYEQYF,TGTGCCAGCAGCCCAATAGGCGGGACAGGAGCCTACGAGCAGTACTTC
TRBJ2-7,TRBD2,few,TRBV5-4,CASSLGSGRRIF,TGTGCCAGCAGCTTGGGGAGCGGGAGAAGAATCTTC
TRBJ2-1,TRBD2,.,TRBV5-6,CASSEGTSGSLNNEQFF,TGTGCCAGCAGCGAAGGGACTAGCGGGAGTCTTAACAATGAGCAGTTCTTC
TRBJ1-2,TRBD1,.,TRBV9,CASSVAQTGWGRGYGYTF,TGTGCCAGCAGCGTAGCCCAGACAGGGTGGGGAAGGGGCTATGGCTACACCTTC